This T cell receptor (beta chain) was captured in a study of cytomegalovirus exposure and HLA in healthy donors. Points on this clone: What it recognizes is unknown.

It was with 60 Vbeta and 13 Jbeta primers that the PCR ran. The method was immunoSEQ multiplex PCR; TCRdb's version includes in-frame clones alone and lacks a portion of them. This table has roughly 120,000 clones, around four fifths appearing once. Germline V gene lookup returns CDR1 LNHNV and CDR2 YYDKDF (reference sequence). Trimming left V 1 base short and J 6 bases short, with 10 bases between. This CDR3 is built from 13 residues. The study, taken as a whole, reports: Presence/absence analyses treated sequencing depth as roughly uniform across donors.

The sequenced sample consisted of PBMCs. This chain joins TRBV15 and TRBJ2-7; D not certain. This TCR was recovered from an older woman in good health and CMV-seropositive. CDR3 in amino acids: CATSRARESEQYF. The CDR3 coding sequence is TGTGCCACCAGCAGAGCTAGAGAGTCCGAGCAGTACTTC.